These 12 T cell receptor beta chains were sequenced from one sample in a study of response to subunit inactivated influenza vaccine. TCRdb itself ran the RT-PCR reads through MiXCR, one entry per CDR3 protein. In the table there are around 470,000 distinct CDR3 sequences, roughly 7.6% of which are singletons. Sequences were derived from PBMCs from blood, sampled around 2 years after vaccination. The receptor source for this set is a man aged 45-69 years who received an inactivated influenza vaccine.

V usage is TRBV9 and J usage is TRBJ1-3, with 8 bases identical to TRBD1. The CDR3 runs to 15 residues. The junction had 4 bases not matched to a gene; V was cut back by 3 bases and J by 2 bases. Looked up from germline, CDR1 is SGDLS and CDR2 is YYNGEE. The CDR3 coding sequence is TGTGCCAGCAGCGGATCGGGACAGGCTGGAAACACCATATATTTT. Amino acids: CASSGSGQAGNTIYF.

This clonotype has only a few counts. The chain recombines TRBV3-1 with TRBJ2-7; 10 bases fit TRBD1. The germline V gene has CDR1 LGHDT and CDR2 YNNKEL (reference sequence). The CDR3 is 16 amino acids. Trimming cost V 1 base and J 0 bases; bases outside gene matches: 3. The CDR3 protein is CASSQGRTGGSYEQYF. The CDR3 nucleotides read TGTGCCAGCAGCCAAGGCAGGACAGGGGGCTCCTACGAGCAGTACTTC.

This clonotype was found a few times. This chain uses TRBV11-2 with TRBJ2-1; D may match TRBD1 or TRBD2 (5 bases each). Germline assignment: CDR1 SGHAT and CDR2 FQNNGV. Trimming cost V 5 bases and J 5 bases, with 16 bases left between them. This CDR3 comprises 15 residues. CDR3 residues: CASSLAGRDHNEQFF. CDR3 in DNA: TGTGCCAGCAGCCTCGCGGGTAGGGACCACAATGAGCAGTTCTTC.

This clonotype was seen a handful of times. The chain uses TRBV12-3 or TRBV12-4 and TRBJ2-1, with TRBD2 as a possible D gene (5 bases). This CDR3 spans 13 amino acids. V was clipped by 6 bases and J by 6 bases, with 12 bases between them. CDR3 coding DNA: TGTGCCAGCAGCTTTACTACTAGCAATGAGCAGTTCTTC. It specifies CASSFTTSNEQFF.

The V and J genes are TRBV9 and TRBJ2-1; TRBD2 agrees at 8 bases. Germline CDR1 reads SGDLS; CDR2 reads YYNGEE. V lost 2 bases to trimming and J lost 6 bases; unmatched junction nucleotides: 7. The CDR3 totals 15 residues. The CDR3 spells CASSVNGRGFNEQFF. Written as DNA, the CDR3 is TGTGCCAGCAGCGTCAACGGGAGGGGCTTCAATGAGCAGTTCTTC.

This clonotype appeared a few times. The chain recombines TRBV20-1 with TRBJ2-7; 7 nucleotides agree with TRBD2. CDR1 and CDR2 (germline): DFQATT, SNEGSKA (reference sequence). With V trimmed by 2 bases and J by 1 base, 2 bases remained unmatched. The CDR3 length is 13 residues. CDR3 residues: CSARTGLSYEQYF. The CDR3 DNA is TGCAGTGCTAGAACGGGACTATCCTACGAGCAGTACTTC.

This clonotype was seen more than once but under ten times. The chain has TRBV10-3 and TRBJ2-2, with a possible D match to TRBD2 (6 bases). Germline assignment: CDR1 ENHRY and CDR2 SYGVKD. The CDR3 is made up of 14 amino acids. V lost 11 bases, J lost 0 bases, and 13 bases lay in between. The CDR3 protein is CALSGTSNTGELFF. In DNA form, the CDR3 reads TGTGCCCTCTCCGGGACTTCGAACACCGGGGAGCTGTTTTTT.

This clonotype has ten or more counts. V and J are TRBV28 and TRBJ1-1, with D uncertain. Trimming shortened V by 4 bases and J by 3 bases, and 12 bases separated the two germline ends. Germline V gene sequence: CDR1 MDHEN, CDR2 SYDVKM. The CDR3 covers 14 residues. The CDR3 DNA reads as TGTGCCAGCAGTTCCGAGCTGGGGTACACTGAAGCTTTCTTT. Protein product: CASSSELGYTEAFF. The whole variable domain, remainder taken from reference TRBV28 and TRBJ1-1, is DVKVTQSSRYLVKRTGEKVFLECVQDMDHENMFWYRQDPGLGLRLIYFSYDVKMKEKGDIPEGYSVSREKKERFSLILESASTNQTSMYLCASSSELGYTEAFFGQGTRLTVV.

The chain uses TRBV7-9 and TRBJ2-7; D is undetermined. This CDR3 spans 17 amino acids. V was trimmed by 2 bases and J by 5 bases, leaving 22 bases between them. The V gene's germline CDR1 is SEHNR and CDR2 FQNEAQ (reference sequence). CDR3 sequence reads: CASSLYATAIPSNEQYF. The CDR3 coding sequence is TGTGCCAGCAGCTTATATGCGACGGCCATCCCTTCGAACGAGCAGTACTTC.

This clonotype was detected only a few times. The rearrangement joins TRBV5-1 to TRBJ2-7; TRBD1 matches 9 bases. V trimming: 2 bases; J trimming: 7 bases; junction bases outside the gene matches: 10. The CDR3 covers 15 residues. Germline lookup yields CDR1 SGHRS and CDR2 YFSETQ. CDR3 in amino acids: CASSFGDRDRGEQYF. CDR3 DNA sequence: TGCGCCAGCAGCTTTGGGGACAGGGACCGGGGGGAGCAGTACTTC.

V gene TRBV6-5 combines with J gene TRBJ2-1; TRBD2 agrees at 9 bases. The CDR3 is 15 amino acids. V lost 2 bases, J lost 9 bases, and 8 bases stayed unmatched. The germline CDR1 and CDR2 sequences are MNHEY and SVGAGI. The CDR3 sequence: CASSYRAGGFGEQFF. The CDR3 nucleotides read TGTGCCAGCAGTTACCGAGCGGGAGGTTTCGGTGAGCAGTTCTTC.

This chain uses TRBV6-1 with TRBJ2-3; TRBD1 might be the D (6 bases). The CDR3 runs 14 residues. Trimming cost V 7 bases and J 1 base, with 12 bases left between them. Germline V CDR1 and CDR2: MNHNS, SASEGT. Here the CDR3 reads CASTRTDGTDTQYF. CDR3 coding DNA: TGTGCCAGCACCCGGACAGATGGCACAGATACGCAGTATTTT.